This TCR beta chain was observed in a study of OX40 agonist ivuxolimab in advanced cancers. On the study more broadly: Patients were treated with intravenous ivuxolimab, dosed at 0.01 to 10 mg/kg and infused every 2 weeks.

Measured with immunoSEQ multiplex PCR; TCRdb has only the in-frame clones, and not every one. The table includes tens of thousands of clones, around 82% detected once. Autoimmune disease history or systemic immunosuppression disqualified patients. The clonotype comes from an adult with an advanced solid tumor such as melanoma, head and neck, liver or kidney cancer. Sequencing was performed on CD4+ or CD8+ T cells sorted from blood, taken in a trial of the OX40 agonist ivuxolimab.

The CDR3 is CASSSDGVSPLHF. CDR3 in DNA: TGTGCCAGCAGTAGTGACGGGGTTTCACCCCTCCACTTT. The rearrangement joins TRBV28 to TRBJ1-6; no reliable D call. Germline CDR1 reads MDHEN; CDR2 reads SYDVKM. Trimming took 5 bases from V and 9 from J, leaving 11 bases between them. This CDR3 spans 13 amino acids.